Given below is one TCR beta chain in context. Its antigen has not been determined. There are no base qualities to consult, and no much larger clone falls within one base. This CDR3 is also generated by other DNA sequences in the sample. TCR CDR3 regions were amplified from genomic DNA by multiplex PCR using the deep immunoSEQ assay. Extracted genomic DNA from each cell subset was distributed evenly across all wells of several immunoSEQ 96-well plates, and each plate was treated as a replicate. For sorted subsets, 200 to 250 ng of genomic DNA, equivalent to 25,000 to 35,000 T cell genomes, went into each replicate PCR. Purified libraries were measured with a Qubit 3.0 fluorometer, size-checked on a Bioanalyzer 2100, and measured again with the KAPA Library Quantification kit. Each immunoSEQ 96-well plate was sequenced on its own single-read 150-cycle Illumina NextSeq 550 flow cell. As for the original processing: Because the immunoSEQ output included only junctional sequences and no quality scores, the filtering could not be the same as the filtering used for full-length reads. Sequences were annotated with PyIR, a Python wrapper for IgBLAST v1.9, and V/J genes and CDR3 were assigned using IMGT germline references. Reads with weak V/J assignments (E-value above 1e-6), missing CDR3, stop codons, out-of-frame junctions, or ambiguous translated residues were removed. A V3J clonotype was defined by an identical inferred V gene, J gene, and CDR3 amino acid sequence. Percentage overlap between repertoires was computed as shared unique clonotypes divided by the size of the smaller repertoire. Three approaches were used to assess repertoire richness: RTK rarefaction, the Chao1 estimator, and Recon v2.1 estimates of unobserved clonotypes. OLGA was used to compute generation probabilities for all TCRbeta clonotypes that the gDNA method yielded from a few donors. TCRdb provides this immuneACCESS table in a form limited to in-frame rearrangements. Some clones are lacking; in checked studies, under half of them reflect an unresolved V gene, and why the rest are absent is not known. The V and J calls and clone size were taken over from that table, and D and trimming were inferred from the DNA. The sample table lists over 2 million clones, approximately 95% of them with a count of one. The ten largest account for roughly 1% of the sample.

The source of the sample is a study of shared clonotypes between healthy human individuals (dated by TCRdb to the early 2020s). In terms of the full investigation: A couple of women and a few men aged 18 to 49 years were included in the cohort. To increase sequencing depth and limit assay-specific biases, TCR repertoire library preparation and sequencing were carried out by different laboratories using diverse techniques. For each donor, CD4 naive and CD4 memory were each run on three plates, CD8 naive on two plates, and CD8 memory on one plate. To estimate repertoire size and how much clonotypes are shared between individuals, the study performed deep sequencing of blood TCR repertoires from five healthy adults. Leukapheresis yielded between about 0.85 and 10 billion PBMCs per donor. Study-wide findings and limitations: The small number of donors limited the genetic and exposure-history diversity represented. Larger estimated clonotype richness was generally found for naive subsets than for memory subsets. Only blood was sampled, and tissue TCR repertoires likely differ from those in blood. Pairwise subsampling indicated that sequencing depth was expected to affect the degree of clonotype sharing among donors. Incomplete sequencing was indicated by rarefaction of sorted-subset datasets, despite the large sequencing depth. Sharing across a handful of donors was observed for roughly 5.4% of naive CD4, 3% to 4% of naive CD8, around 2.5% of memory CD4, and approximately 0.41% of memory CD8 clonotypes. Compared with non-shared clonotypes, clonotypes shared by all four sorted-subset donors had higher generation probabilities.

Here V drops 5 bases and J drops 2 bases, and the junction holds 5 bases not matched to any gene. Its CDR3 holds 16 amino acids, cysteine through phenylalanine. This entry keeps only the CDR3 DNA: 48 bases, framed from base 1. CDR1 and CDR2 were assigned from the germline V gene (reference sequence) as MNHEY and SMNVEV. CD8 naive samples consisted of CD45RO-negative cells that were positively selected for CCR7, yielding a CD45RA+CCR7+ population without TemRA cells. The donors were healthy, HIV-negative adults who had no recently reported acute infections or vaccinations. Every donor was a Caucasian adult living in Nashville, Tennessee, USA. Blood was collected by leukapheresis, and PBMCs were isolated by Ficoll-Histopaque density gradient centrifugation and then cryopreserved in liquid nitrogen vapor phase. Purity and quantity of every magnetically sorted T cell population were checked by analytical flow cytometry. From each sorted fraction, genomic DNA was isolated and quantified by UV absorbance on a Nanodrop 2000c.

Source material: naive CD8+ T cells sorted from blood. The cell subset or site label on this specimen signifies: CD45RA+CCR7+. The TCR originated in a young man in good health. This chain joins TRBV27 to TRBJ2-2, with TRBD2 identical over 10 junction bases. Here the CDR3 is given as CASSPSGGENTGELFF. The DNA sequence is TGTGCCAGCAGTCCCAGCGGGGGGGAAAACACCGGGGAGCTGTTTTTT.